The 32 T cell receptor beta chains given below trace back to one sample, sequenced in a study of blood T cell repertoires in COVID-19. Data came from immunoSEQ multiplex PCR; TCRdb stores just in-frame clones and leaves some out. The sample has around 30,000 clones; less than 95% are singletons. The sample was peripheral blood. Receptors originate from an elderly man with acute or convalescent COVID-19.

The chain uses TRBV18 and TRBJ2-5; D remains ambiguous. Trimming shortened V by 3 bases and J by 8 bases, and 13 bases separated the two germline ends. This CDR3 comprises 13 residues. Per the germline V gene, CDR1 is KGHSH and CDR2 is LQKENI. CDR3 residues: CASSPTPDGTQYF. CDR3 DNA: TGTGCCAGCTCACCGACTCCCGACGGAACCCAGTACTTC.

The rearrangement uses TRBV19 and TRBJ2-7; 7 bases are a match to TRBD1. The CDR3 is 17 residues long. Germline assignment: CDR1 LNHDA and CDR2 SQIVND (reference sequence). With 4 bases clipped from V and 3 bases from J, the junction kept 15 bases outside the gene matches. The CDR3 reads CASSTPADRAYLYEQYF. CDR3 DNA: TGTGCCAGTAGTACCCCCGCCGACAGGGCATACCTCTACGAGCAGTACTTC.

This chain uses TRBV2 with TRBJ2-5, with 11 bases aligning to TRBD1. The V gene end was trimmed by 5 bases and the J gene end by 4 bases; junction bases not matched to a gene: 6. Germline V lookup: CDR1 SNHLY, CDR2 FYNNEI. The CDR3 has 15 amino acids. The CDR3 DNA sequence: TGTGCCAGCAGTATTCTAGGGACAGGGGGAGAGACCCAGTACTTC. It specifies CASSILGTGGETQYF.

The chain uses TRBV5-1 and TRBJ2-5; a weak D match, TRBD2 (7 bases). The CDR3 has 13 amino acids. From germline, CDR1 is SGHRS and CDR2 YFSETQ. V lost 0 bases to trimming and J lost 6 bases, with 9 bases between them. The CDR3 region has the DNA TGCGCCAGCAGCTTGGCGGGGGGCCAGACCCAGTACTTC. Residues: CASSLAGGQTQYF.

In this sample, this clone turned up once. This chain connects TRBV28 to TRBJ2-2, with 8 bases matching TRBD1. The CDR3 runs to 16 residues. Germline CDR1 is MDHEN and CDR2 is SYDVKM. With V trimmed by 1 base and J by 7 bases, 8 bases remained unmatched. The CDR3 region is CASSLSAQGAFGELFF. The CDR3 bases are TGTGCCAGCAGTTTATCGGCGCAGGGGGCTTTCGGGGAGCTGTTTTTT.

This clone came up a few times. The chain employs TRBV30 and TRBJ1-5; maybe TRBD1 (6 bases). With 4 bases removed from V and 0 bases from J, the gap between germline ends came to 7 bases. The CDR3 extends over 13 amino acids. CDR1 is GTSNPN and CDR2 is SVGIG in the germline V gene (reference sequence). CDR3 in DNA: TGTGCCTGGACAGGGGATAGCAATCAGCCCCAGCATTTT. Its translation is CAWTGDSNQPQHF.

This sequence joins TRBV30 and TRBJ2-7; possibly TRBD2 for D (6 bases). V lost 1 base to trimming and J lost 0 bases, with 7 bases between them. The CDR3 contains 13 residues. CDR1 is GTSNPN, CDR2 SVGIG, per germline (reference sequence). The CDR3 reads CAWSGGVSYEQYF. In DNA form, the CDR3 reads TGTGCCTGGAGTGGGGGGGTCTCCTACGAGCAGTACTTC.

The gene calls are TRBV27 and TRBJ1-1; TRBD1 might be the D (5 bases). The CDR3 has 14 amino acids. CDR1 and CDR2 (germline): MNHEY, SMNVEV (reference sequence). Trimming took 6 bases from V and 1 from J, leaving 12 bases between them. CDR3 protein: CASRPTVPNTEAFF. The CDR3 DNA sequence: TGTGCCAGCAGACCGACAGTCCCGAACACTGAAGCTTTCTTT.

This rearrangement joins TRBV18 to TRBJ1-5, with a possible D match to TRBD1 (6 bases). Germline V lookup: CDR1 KGHSH, CDR2 LQKENI. The CDR3 extends over 13 amino acids. Trimming took 8 bases from V and 7 from J, leaving 15 bases between them. This chain's CDR3 is CASGRGREQPQHF. CDR3 bases: TGTGCCAGCGGCCGGGGGCGGGAGCAGCCCCAGCATTTT.

The chain recombines TRBV6-4 with TRBJ1-5; 8 positions match TRBD1. V was pared by 0 bases and J by 3 bases, with 16 bases of the junction left unmatched. Per the germline V gene, CDR1 is MRHNA and CDR2 is SNTAGT. The CDR3 consists of 20 residues. The CDR3 protein is CASSDSPTCGKTGANQPQHF. The CDR3 DNA is TGTGCCAGCAGTGACTCACCTACATGTGGTAAGACAGGGGCCAATCAGCCCCAGCATTTT.

The chain links TRBV7-9 to TRBJ2-1, with TRBD2 matching over 10 bases. The CDR3 sequence is 15 residues long. Germline V gene sequence: CDR1 SEHNR, CDR2 FQNEAQ (reference sequence). V lost 6 bases, J lost 2 bases, and 4 bases stayed unmatched. The CDR3 loop reads CASSLAGETYNEQFF. The DNA for the CDR3 is TGTGCCAGCAGTCTAGCGGGGGAGACCTACAATGAGCAGTTCTTC.

This clone was recorded only once. This sequence joins TRBV5-1 and TRBJ1-4; a weak D match, TRBD1 (6 bases). The CDR3 runs 16 residues. V shed 3 bases and J shed 5 bases, with 17 bases lying between them. The V gene's germline CDR1 is SGHRS and CDR2 YFSETQ. Here the CDR3 DNA reads TGCGCCAGCAGCTCCCCCACAGGGCGAGGAAATGAAAAACTGTTTTTT. Its translation: CASSSPTGRGNEKLFF.

J is TRBJ1-2 and V is TRBV6-4; TRBD1 aligns across 9 bases. Per germline, CDR1 MRHNA and CDR2 SNTAGT. The CDR3 covers 14 residues. J was trimmed by 4 bases and V by 5 bases; bases with no gene match: 5. CDR3 residues: CASSKDRGPYGYTF. Here the CDR3 DNA reads TGTGCCAGCAGTAAGGACAGGGGCCCCTATGGCTACACCTTC.

This sequence joins TRBV7-2 and TRBJ1-5; D perhaps matches TRBD1 (5 bases). Trimming removed 6 bases from V and 2 bases from J, with 17 bases in between. The length of the CDR3 is 16 residues. Per germline, CDR1 SGHTA and CDR2 FQGNSA. CDR3 sequence reads: CASSGKGPWGNQPQHF. CDR3 DNA sequence: TGTGCCAGCAGTGGAAAGGGGCCTTGGGGCAATCAGCCCCAGCATTTT.

This rearrangement joins TRBV25-1 to TRBJ1-4; D perhaps matches TRBD1 (6 bases). V dropped 6 bases and J dropped 4 bases, with 12 bases sitting between them. Germline V gene lookup returns CDR1 MGHDK and CDR2 SYGVNS. The CDR3 is 14 residues long. CDR3 in amino acids: CASRSKGGNEKLFF. Here the CDR3 DNA reads TGTGCCAGCAGAAGTAAAGGGGGTAATGAAAAACTGTTTTTT.

The rearrangement joins TRBV18 to TRBJ2-5; 7 bases align to TRBD2. The CDR3 spans 13 residues. Trimming took 4 bases from V and 5 from J; bases not matched to a gene: 4. Germline values: CDR1 KGHSH, CDR2 LQKENI. This CDR3 reads CASSLTRGETQYF. CDR3 nucleotides: TGTGCCAGCTCACTAACGCGGGGGGAGACCCAGTACTTC.

The rearrangement uses TRBV7-8 and TRBJ1-5; D gene ambiguous. CDR1 and CDR2 from the germline V gene are SGHVS and FQNEAQ. This CDR3 spans 13 amino acids. The germline V and J ends were trimmed by 7 bases and 4 bases, with 11 bases remaining between them. The CDR3 loop is CASTFAGNQPQHF. CDR3 nucleotide sequence: TGTGCCAGCACATTTGCGGGAAATCAGCCCCAGCATTTT.

The genes are TRBV5-1 and TRBJ1-4; D ambiguous. This CDR3 is built from 13 residues. The germline V and J ends were trimmed by 5 bases and 7 bases, with 12 bases remaining between them. Per germline, CDR1 SGHRS and CDR2 YFSETQ. The CDR3 loop reads CASSRRAGEKLFF. In DNA, the CDR3 is TGCGCCAGCAGTAGGAGAGCGGGTGAAAAACTGTTTTTT.

The chain is built from TRBV6-4 and TRBJ2-1, with a tentative D call TRBD2 (5 bases). There are 15 residues in the CDR3. CDR1 and CDR2 from the germline V gene are MRHNA and SNTAGT. The ends were cut back, 6 bases at V and 4 bases at J, with 16 bases in the middle. The CDR3, as DNA: TGTGCCAGCAGCCAAAGGACTGGAACATACAATGAGCAGTTCTTC. Its protein is CASSQRTGTYNEQFF.

The V and J genes are TRBV6-5 and TRBJ2-7, with 7 bases identical to TRBD1. Germline assignment: CDR1 MNHEY and CDR2 SVGAGI. The CDR3 has 14 residues. The V segment lost 6 bases and the J segment 7 bases; nucleotides outside the gene matches: 12. CDR3 DNA: TGTGCCAGCAGGAGGGGACAGATCCCTACGGAGCAGTACTTC. The encoded protein is CASRRGQIPTEQYF.

The chain combines TRBV5-4 with TRBJ2-3, with 8 bases identical to TRBD2. From germline, CDR1 is SGHNT and CDR2 YYREEE (reference sequence). This CDR3 has 14 residues. V was clipped by 8 bases and J by 0 bases; unmatched bases: 5. The CDR3, as DNA: TGTGCCAGTCTCCGGGGGGGGAGCACAGATACGCAGTATTTT. Translating gives CASLRGGSTDTQYF. The variable domain in full, with the rest retrieved from reference TRBV5-4 and TRBJ2-3, is ETGVTQSPTHLIKTRGQQVTLRCSSQSGHNTVSWYQQALGQGPQFIFQYYREEENGRGNFPPRFSGLQFPNYSSELNVNALELDDSALYLCASLRGGSTDTQYFGPGTRLTVL.

The sample holds one count of this clone. The genes are TRBV11-3 and TRBJ1-1; D is possibly TRBD1 (5 bases). This CDR3 has 14 amino acids. V was cut by 2 bases and J by 4 bases, with 11 bases left in between. Looked up from germline, CDR1 is SGHNT and CDR2 is YENEEA. The CDR3 loop is CASSLQQDGTEAFF. The CDR3 DNA reads as TGTGCCAGCAGCTTACAACAGGACGGCACTGAAGCTTTCTTT.

The rearrangement uses TRBV5-4 and TRBJ1-2; TRBD1 agrees at 12 bases. Per the germline V gene, CDR1 is SGHNT and CDR2 is YYREEE (reference sequence). The J segment lost 4 bases and the V segment lost 4 bases, leaving 11 bases of the junction unmatched. The CDR3 has 17 residues. The CDR3 loop reads CASSPHTGTGGFYGYTF. CDR3 DNA sequence: TGTGCCAGCAGCCCGCATACCGGGACAGGGGGCTTCTATGGCTACACCTTC.

J is TRBJ2-1 and V is TRBV5-1; no definite D call. Germline V CDR1 and CDR2: SGHRS, YFSETQ. Trimming removed 4 bases at V and 6 bases at J, with 14 bases between. The CDR3 loop spans 14 amino acids. DNA for the CDR3: TGCGCCAGCAGCCCACCGGGTACCGGCAATGAGCAGTTCTTC. Its translation: CASSPPGTGNEQFF.

The chain employs TRBV5-1 and TRBJ2-3; a possible D gene is TRBD1 (6 bases). The CDR3 spans 16 residues. Trimming pared 3 bases from V and 2 bases from J, leaving 16 bases between. From germline, CDR1 is SGHRS and CDR2 YFSETQ. Written as DNA, the CDR3 is TGCGCCAGCAGCTGGGGACACCCCGGAAACACAGATACGCAGTATTTT. Translating it yields CASSWGHPGNTDTQYF.

On this clone itself: The germline gene is not matched at one end of the junction; a read error may be the cause. This chain links TRBV18 with TRBJ1-1; D unresolved. The CDR3 is 13 amino acids. Per germline, CDR1 KGHSH and CDR2 LQKENI. CDR3 coding DNA: TGTGCCAGCTCACCCCGGGAGAACACTAAAGCTTTCTTT. As protein: CASSPRENTKAFF.

The V gene is TRBV12-3 or TRBV12-4, the J gene TRBJ2-7; no reliable D call. This CDR3 is built from 12 residues. Trimming left V 5 bases short and J 3 bases short, with 8 bases between. The CDR3 spells CASSKTDYEQYF. CDR3 coding DNA: TGTGCCAGCAGTAAAACAGACTACGAGCAGTACTTC.

This chain links TRBV10-3 with TRBJ2-1, with a tentative D call TRBD2 (6 bases). The V end lost 0 bases, the J end lost 0 bases, and 12 bases lay between the germline ends. This CDR3 comprises 17 residues. Per the germline V gene, CDR1 is ENHRY and CDR2 is SYGVKD. CDR3 in DNA: TGTGCCATCAGTGAGTCGTTGGGGGGTAGCTCCTACAATGAGCAGTTCTTC. Its translation is CAISESLGGSSYNEQFF.

The chain has TRBV5-1 and TRBJ2-1; weak D call: TRBD2 (7 bases). Germline assignment: CDR1 SGHRS and CDR2 YFSETQ. Trimming shortened V by 4 bases and J by 0 bases, and 20 bases separated the two germline ends. This CDR3 has 18 residues. Here the CDR3 DNA reads TGCGCCAGCAGCGGGACCCGCGGGGGCCCCAGCTCCTACAATGAGCAGTTCTTC. This encodes CASSGTRGGPSSYNEQFF.

The gene calls are TRBV4-2 and TRBJ1-1; a possible D gene is TRBD1 (5 bases). The germline V gene encodes CDR1 LGHNA and CDR2 YNFKEQ. Trimming cost V 1 base and J 3 bases, with 12 bases left between them. The CDR3 runs to 15 residues. The CDR3 DNA reads as TGTGCCAGCAGCCAAGGGCAGGGTGTAGACACTGAAGCTTTCTTT. Translating it yields CASSQGQGVDTEAFF.

This clone was observed a few times. This chain joins TRBV6-5 and TRBJ1-2; a possible D gene is TRBD1 (6 bases). CDR3 length: 14 amino acids. V lost 7 bases and J lost 8, with 20 bases in between. CDR1 and CDR2 (germline): MNHEY, SVGAGI. The CDR3 loop is CASTTDRPSAGYTF. CDR3 DNA sequence: TGTGCCAGCACCACCGACAGGCCTTCGGCGGGCTACACCTTC.

V is TRBV2 and J is TRBJ1-5; 11 nucleotides align to TRBD1. The germline gives CDR1 SNHLY, CDR2 FYNNEI. The CDR3 loop spans 15 amino acids. The V and J ends lost 5 bases and 5 bases, in that order; junction bases with no gene match: 5. CDR3 sequence reads: CASSRDRGSYQPQHF. CDR3 nucleotides: TGTGCCAGCAGTCGGGACAGGGGGTCATATCAGCCCCAGCATTTT.